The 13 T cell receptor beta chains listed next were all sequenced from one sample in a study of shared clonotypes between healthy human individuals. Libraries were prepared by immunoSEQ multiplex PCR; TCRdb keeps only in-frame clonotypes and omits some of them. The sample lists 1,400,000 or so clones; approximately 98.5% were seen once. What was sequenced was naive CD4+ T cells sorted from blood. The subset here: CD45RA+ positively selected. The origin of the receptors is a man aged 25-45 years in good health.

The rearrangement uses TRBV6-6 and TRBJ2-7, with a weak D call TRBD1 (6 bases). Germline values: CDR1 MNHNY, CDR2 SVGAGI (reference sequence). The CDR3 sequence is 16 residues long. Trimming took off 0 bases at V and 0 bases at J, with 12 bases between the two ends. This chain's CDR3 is CASSYSPGVSSYEQYF. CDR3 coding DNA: TGTGCCAGCAGTTACTCGCCAGGGGTCTCCTCCTACGAGCAGTACTTC.

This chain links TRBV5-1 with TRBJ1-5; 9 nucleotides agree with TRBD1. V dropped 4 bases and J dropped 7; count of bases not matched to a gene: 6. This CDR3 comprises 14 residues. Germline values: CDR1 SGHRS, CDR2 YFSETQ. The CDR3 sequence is CASSPDRGTQPQHF. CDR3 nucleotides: TGCGCCAGCAGCCCGGACAGGGGTACCCAGCCCCAGCATTTT.

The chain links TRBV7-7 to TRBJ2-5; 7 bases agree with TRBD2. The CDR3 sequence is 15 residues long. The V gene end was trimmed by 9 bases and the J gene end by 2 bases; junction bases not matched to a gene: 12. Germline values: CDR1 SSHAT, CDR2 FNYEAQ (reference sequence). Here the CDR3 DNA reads TGTGCCAGTTGCAACAATCCGGGAGGACAAGAGACCCAGTACTTC. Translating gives CASCNNPGGQETQYF. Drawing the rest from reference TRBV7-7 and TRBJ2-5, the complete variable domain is GAGVSQSPRYKVTKRGQDVTLRCDPISSHATLYWYQQALGQGPEFLTYFNYEAQPDKSGLPSDRFSAERPEGSISTLTIQRTEQRDSAMYRCASCNNPGGQETQYFGPGTRLLVL.

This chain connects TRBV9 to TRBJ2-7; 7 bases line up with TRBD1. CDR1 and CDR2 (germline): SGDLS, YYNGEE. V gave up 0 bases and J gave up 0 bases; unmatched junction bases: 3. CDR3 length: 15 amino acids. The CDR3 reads CASSVGQGTSYEQYF. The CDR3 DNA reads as TGTGCCAGCAGCGTAGGACAGGGAACCTCCTACGAGCAGTACTTC.

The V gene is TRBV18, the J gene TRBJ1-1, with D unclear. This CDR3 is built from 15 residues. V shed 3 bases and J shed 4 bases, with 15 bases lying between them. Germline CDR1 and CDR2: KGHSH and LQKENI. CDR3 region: CASSPTRAAPTEAFF. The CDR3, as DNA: TGTGCCAGCTCACCCACTCGGGCAGCACCCACTGAAGCTTTCTTT.

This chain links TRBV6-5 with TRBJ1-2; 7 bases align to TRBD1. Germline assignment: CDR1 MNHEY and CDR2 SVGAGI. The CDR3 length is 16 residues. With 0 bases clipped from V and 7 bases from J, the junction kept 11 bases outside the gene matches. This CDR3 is CASSYSGSEGARGYTF. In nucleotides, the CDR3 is TGTGCCAGCAGTTACTCCGGCTCGGAGGGGGCGCGTGGCTACACCTTC.

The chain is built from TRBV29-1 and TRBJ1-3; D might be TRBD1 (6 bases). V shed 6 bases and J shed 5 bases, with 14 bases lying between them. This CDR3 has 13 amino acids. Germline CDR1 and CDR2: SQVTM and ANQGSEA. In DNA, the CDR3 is TGCAGCGTGTTAACAGGGTTTAGAAACACCATATATTTT. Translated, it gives CSVLTGFRNTIYF.

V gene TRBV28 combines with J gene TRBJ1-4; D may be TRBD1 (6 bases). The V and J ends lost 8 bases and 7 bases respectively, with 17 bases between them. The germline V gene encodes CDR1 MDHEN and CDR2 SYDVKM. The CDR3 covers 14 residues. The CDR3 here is CASSFAGGPEKLFF. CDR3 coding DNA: TGTGCCAGCTCCTTCGCGGGGGGCCCTGAAAAACTGTTTTTT.

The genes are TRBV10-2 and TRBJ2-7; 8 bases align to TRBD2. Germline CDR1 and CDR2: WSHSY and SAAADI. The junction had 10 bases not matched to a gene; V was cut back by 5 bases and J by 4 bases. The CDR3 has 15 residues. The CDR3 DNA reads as TGCGCCAGCAGTAGCACTAGCGGCCGAGTTTACGAGCAGTACTTC. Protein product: CASSSTSGRVYEQYF.

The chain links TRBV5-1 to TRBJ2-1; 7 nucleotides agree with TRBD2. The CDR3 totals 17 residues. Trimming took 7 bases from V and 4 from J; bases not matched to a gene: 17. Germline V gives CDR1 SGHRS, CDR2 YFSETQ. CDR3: CASRPPVGTKDYNEQFF. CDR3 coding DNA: TGCGCCAGCCGACCCCCCGTCGGGACTAAAGATTACAATGAGCAGTTCTTC. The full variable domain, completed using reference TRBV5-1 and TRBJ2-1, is KAGVTQTPRYLIKTRGQQVTLSCSPISGHRSVSWYQQTPGQGLQFLFEYFSETQRNKGNFPGRFSGRQFSNSRSEMNVSTLELGDSALYLCASRPPVGTKDYNEQFFGPGTRLTVL.

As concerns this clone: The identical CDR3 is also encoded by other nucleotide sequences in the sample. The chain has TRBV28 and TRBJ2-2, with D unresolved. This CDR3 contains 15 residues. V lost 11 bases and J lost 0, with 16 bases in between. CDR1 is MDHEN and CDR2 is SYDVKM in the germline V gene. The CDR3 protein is CASAGWWANTGELFF. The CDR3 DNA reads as TGTGCCTCCGCTGGGTGGTGGGCGAACACCGGGGAGCTGTTTTTT.

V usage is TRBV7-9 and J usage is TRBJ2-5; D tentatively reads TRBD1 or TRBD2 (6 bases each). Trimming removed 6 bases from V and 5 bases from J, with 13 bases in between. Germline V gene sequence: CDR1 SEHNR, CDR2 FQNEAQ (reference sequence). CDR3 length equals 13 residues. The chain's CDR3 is CASSRGVAETQYF. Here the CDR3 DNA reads TGTGCCAGCAGTAGGGGGGTTGCGGAGACCCAGTACTTC.

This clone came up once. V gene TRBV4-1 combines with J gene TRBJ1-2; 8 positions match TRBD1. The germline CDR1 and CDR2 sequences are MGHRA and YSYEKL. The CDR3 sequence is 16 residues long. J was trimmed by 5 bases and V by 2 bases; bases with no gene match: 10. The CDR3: CASSQLVRDRPYGYTF. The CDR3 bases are TGCGCCAGCAGCCAATTAGTCCGGGACAGGCCGTATGGCTACACCTTC.